This TCR beta chain comes out of a study of blood T cell repertoires in COVID-19. Background on the study: The United States, Italy and Spain were the sources of the acute and convalescent COVID-19 samples. In each case, the material was cDNA or gDNA derived from T cells, B-cell-depleted T cells, or PBMCs.

Per the original data handling: Reference gene primer amplification gave nucleated cell count estimates. Assay used: immunoSEQ multiplex PCR; TCRdb lists only in-frame clones, some missing. V and J calls and clone size are those listed in that table; D and trimming were worked out from the DNA. The sample includes about 120,000 clones, roughly 82% of them seen just once. This CDR3 has 17 amino acids. The germline V gene has CDR1 SGDLS and CDR2 YYNGEE. V gave up 2 bases and J gave up 4 bases; unmatched junction bases: 12. V and J are TRBV9 and TRBJ2-1, with TRBD2 matching over 7 bases. Sequencing was carried out using peripheral blood. The sequence derives from an older woman with acute or convalescent COVID-19. This CDR3 reads CASSVSGGDHGYNEQFF. The CDR3 coding sequence is TGTGCCAGCAGCGTGAGTGGGGGGGACCACGGGTACAATGAGCAGTTCTTC.